This T cell receptor beta chain was sequenced in a study of blood T cell repertoires in COVID-19. Authors' methods: It was from reference gene primer amplification that nucleated cell counts were estimated. Profiling relied on immunoSEQ multiplex PCR, and the TCRdb table lists in-frame clones only, not all of them. That table gives V, J and clone size, and the DNA gave D and trimming. The profile shows under 45,000 clones, about 90% of them singletons. There are 16 residues in the CDR3. Germline V gives CDR1 SGHRS, CDR2 YFSETQ. Unmatched junction bases numbered 6, after V lost 3 bases and J lost 5 bases.

The receptor was derived from a human donor in a cohort sampled during active COVID-19. Sequenced: peripheral blood. The V call is TRBV5-1, the J call TRBJ2-2, with 11 bases fitting TRBD1. This CDR3 is CASSSAGTGGTGELFF. As DNA, the CDR3 is TGCGCCAGCAGCTCGGCCGGGACAGGGGGTACCGGGGAGCTGTTTTTT. The complete variable domain, with remaining parts taken from reference TRBV5-1 and TRBJ2-2, reads KAGVTQTPRYLIKTRGQQVTLSCSPISGHRSVSWYQQTPGQGLQFLFEYFSETQRNKGNFPGRFSGRQFSNSRSEMNVSTLELGDSALYLCASSSAGTGGTGELFFGEGSRLTVL.